This is a list of T cell receptor beta chains from one sample in a study of beta chain features in type 1 diabetes. Repertoires were generated with immunoSEQ multiplex PCR, while TCRdb's copy carries only in-frame clones and drops some. The data contain 130,000 to 150,000 clones, 10% of them singletons. Sequencing was performed on naive CD4+ T cells from blood. The receptors here all came from a man aged 18 to 29 in good health. Both conserved end residues are part of each CDR3. D genes are given only for firm matches. Size is stated for part of the rows, as once, few or many counts, or as a class when the clone is expanded.

D gene	V gene	clone size	J gene	CDR3 DNA	CDR3 protein
.	TRBV4-3	.	TRBJ1-5	TGCGCCAGCAGCCAACAACTCAATCAGCCCCAGCATTTT	CASSQQLNQPQHF
.	TRBV4-3	many	TRBJ1-6	TGCGCCAGCAGCCAAGATTTTGGTCAGGGGATGACCCTCCACTTT	CASSQDFGQGMTLHF
TRBD1	TRBV18	.	TRBJ1-2	TGTGCCAGCTTACCGGGACAGGGGAATGGCTACACCTTC	CASLPGQGNGYTF
.	TRBV11-2	.	TRBJ2-3	TGTGCCAGCAGCTTAGGGGGGTCAGGGGCAGATACGCAGTATTTT	CASSLGGSGADTQYF
.	TRBV2	few	TRBJ2-5	TGTGCCAGCAGTCGCCAGGGGATGGAGACCCAGTACTTC	CASSRQGMETQYF
TRBD1	TRBV7-9	few	TRBJ2-1	TGTGCCAGCAGCTTAGGGGACAGGGGGCGCGCGGGCTACAATGAGCAGTTCTTC	CASSLGDRGRAGYNEQFF
TRBD1	TRBV4-2	.	TRBJ2-7	TGTGCCAGCAGCCACCCCGGGACAGGGTCGAGCTCCTACGAGCAGTACTTC	CASSHPGTGSSSYEQYF
.	TRBV7-2	.	TRBJ1-2	TGTGCCAGCAGCTTAGTGACAGACAACTATGACTACACCTTC	CASSLVTDNYDYTF
TRBD2	TRBV7-2	.	TRBJ2-1	TGTGCCAGCAGGACCCCCGGAGGTAGCGGGGGACCTACCTACAATGAGCAGTTCTTC	CASRTPGGSGGPTYNEQFF
.	TRBV5-1	.	TRBJ1-4	TGCGCCAGCAGCTCTTCAGGGGCAACTAATGAAAAACTGTTTTTT	CASSSSGATNEKLFF
.	TRBV14	.	TRBJ2-5	TGTGCCAGCAGCCAAGCCGGGAGCCAAGAGACCCAGTACTTC	CASSQAGSQETQYF
.	TRBV14	few	TRBJ2-1	TGTGCCAGCAGCCTGGTGGGGGGGCCATATGAGCAGTTCTTC	CASSLVGGPYEQFF
.	TRBV5-5	.	TRBJ1-2	TGTGCCAGCAGCGCGAGGGATTATGGCTACACCTTC	CASSARDYGYTF
TRBD1	TRBV9	few	TRBJ1-5	TGTGCCAGCAGCACCGGGACAGGGGGCGTTCAGCCCCAGCATTTT	CASSTGTGGVQPQHF
TRBD2	TRBV30	few	TRBJ2-1	TGTGCCTGGAGTGTACACTCCTGGACTAGCGGGGGGGTCACCGAGCAGTTCTTC	CAWSVHSWTSGGVTEQFF
.	TRBV5-1	few	TRBJ2-7	TGCGCCAGCAGCTTGGGAGTTTTATACGAGCAGTACTTC	CASSLGVLYEQYF
.	TRBV2	many	TRBJ2-1	TGTGCCAGCAGTGCCAGGGGCTACAATGAGCAGTTCTTC	CASSARGYNEQFF
TRBD1	TRBV5-1	.	TRBJ2-2	TGCGCCAGCACTAGGACAGGGACCGGGGAGCTGTTTTTT	CASTRTGTGELFF
TRBD2	TRBV7-3	.	TRBJ2-3	TGTGCCAGCAGCTTTTCACGGCGGGGGATCACAGATACGCAGTATTTT	CASSFSRRGITDTQYF
TRBD2	TRBV7-3	.	TRBJ2-3	TGTGCCAGCAGCACCACTAGCGGGGCTAACACAGATACGCAGTATTTT	CASSTTSGANTDTQYF
TRBD2	TRBV5-6	few	TRBJ2-7	TGTGCCAGCAGCTCTCGAAGGGACTACCCCTACGAGCAGTACTTC	CASSSRRDYPYEQYF
.	TRBV6-4	few	TRBJ1-2	TGTGCCAGCAGTGACTGGCCAGGGGTCGTCGATGGCTACACCTTC	CASSDWPGVVDGYTF
TRBD2	TRBV30	few	TRBJ2-3	TGTGCCTGGAGTGTCTCTGCGGGGGGGTACACAGATACGCAGTATTTT	CAWSVSAGGYTDTQYF
TRBD2	TRBV7-2	many	TRBJ2-5	TGTGCCAGCAGCCGCGGGACTAGACAAGAGACCCAGTACTTC	CASSRGTRQETQYF
TRBD2	TRBV6-5	.	TRBJ2-3	TGTGCCAGCAGTTCCGGGGGGGGAGATACGCAGTATTTT	CASSSGGGDTQYF
TRBD1	TRBV5-1	.	TRBJ2-2	TGCGCCAGCAGCCCTTCGGGACAGGTCCACACCGGGGAGCTGTTTTTT	CASSPSGQVHTGELFF
TRBD1	TRBV7-2	.	TRBJ1-1	TGTGCCAGCAGCTTCGACAGGGGAGGAACTGAAGCTTTCTTT	CASSFDRGGTEAFF
.	TRBV29-1	few	TRBJ2-7	TGCAGCGTTGCTACAGTGCTTACCTACGAGCAGTACTTC	CSVATVLTYEQYF
TRBD2	TRBV2	.	TRBJ2-1	TGTGCCAGCAGGGCTAGCGGGGGGGCCTTTAATGAGCAGTTCTTC	CASRASGGAFNEQFF
.	TRBV30	.	TRBJ2-3	TGTGCCTGGAGTACGGGGACAGATACGCAGTATTTT	CAWSTGTDTQYF
.	TRBV9	.	TRBJ2-1	TGTGCCAGCAGCGGGCCGGGTCGGGGGAAGGGCTACAATGAGCAGTTCTTC	CASSGPGRGKGYNEQFF
TRBD1	TRBV7-2	.	TRBJ1-2	TGTGCCAGCAGCTACGAGACAGGGGGCTACACTTTC	CASSYETGGYTF
.	TRBV6-6	.	TRBJ1-5	TGTGCCAGCAGTTACTCGAGTCGGGATTATCAGCCCCAGCATTTT	CASSYSSRDYQPQHF
TRBD2	TRBV19	.	TRBJ2-7	TGTGCCAGTAGTATCGGGACTAGCGGGCCCGGGGAGCAGTGCTTC	CASSIGTSGPGEQCF
.	TRBV11-2	.	TRBJ2-5	TGTGCCAGCAGCTTAGGTTGGGGGCACGAGACCCAGTACTTC	CASSLGWGHETQYF
.	TRBV4-3	.	TRBJ2-5	TGCGCCAGCAGCCAAGACAGACAAGAGACCCAGTACTTC	CASSQDRQETQYF
TRBD2	TRBV28	many	TRBJ2-5	TGTGCCAGCAGAGGCGGGGGGATCCAAGAGACCCAGTACTTC	CASRGGGIQETQYF
.	TRBV19	.	TRBJ2-5	TGTGCCAGTAGCCGGGCGGGGAGCCAAGAGACCCAGTACTTC	CASSRAGSQETQYF
.	TRBV30	.	TRBJ2-1	TGTGCCTGGGTCCCCCGAGGGTACAATGAGCAGTTCTTC	CAWVPRGYNEQFF
.	TRBV7-2	.	TRBJ1-6	TGTGCCAGCAGCTTAGTCCGGAGCTCCTATAATTCACCCCTCCACTTT	CASSLVRSSYNSPLHF